Sequencing of this TCR beta chain was carried out in a study of CD8+ T cells in alopecia areata. Study-wide background: Dosing spanned 6 to 18 months on tofacitinib, then 6 months off drug.

The investigators collected lesional scalp punch biopsies and peripheral blood from alopecia areata patients. From germline, CDR1 is SQVTM and CDR2 ANQGSEA. This CDR3 is built from 12 residues. Trimming cost V 4 bases and J 8 bases, with 12 bases left between them. Sequencing used cDNA as its template, made by extracting RNA and reverse transcribing it. TCRdb's copy holds only in-frame clones and misses some; the assay was immunoSEQ multiplex PCR. The sample contains 150,000 to 200,000 clones, around 50% of which appear only once. This chain joins TRBV29-1 and TRBJ1-5; the D gene is possibly TRBD1 (5 bases). The sequence derives from a human donor with alopecia areata. Specimen: CD4+ T cells sorted from blood, collected at week 0. CDR3 residues: CSVATDYEPQHF. The CDR3 bases are TGCAGCGTTGCGACAGACTATGAGCCCCAGCATTTT. The complete variable domain, with remaining parts taken from reference TRBV29-1 and TRBJ1-5, reads SAVISQKPSRDICQRGTSLTIQCQVDSQVTMMFWYRQQPGQSLTLIATANQGSEATYESGFVIDKFPISRPNLTFSTLTVSNMSPEDSSIYLCSVATDYEPQHFGDGTRLSIL.